These 25 T cell receptor beta chains share one sample of origin, sequenced in a study of OX40 agonist ivuxolimab in advanced cancers. The assay was immunoSEQ multiplex PCR, and TCRdb's table has in-frame clones only and misses some. The sample has tens of thousands of clones; 80% to 90% are singletons. Sequencing used CD4+ or CD8+ T cells sorted from blood, obtained in a trial of the OX40 agonist ivuxolimab. These receptors were obtained from an adult with an advanced solid tumor such as melanoma, head and neck, liver or kidney cancer.

The V gene is TRBV7-3, the J gene TRBJ2-5; D ambiguous. The CDR3 contains 13 residues. Germline CDR1 and CDR2: SGHTA and FQGTGA. V shed 4 bases and J shed 5 bases, with 11 bases lying between them. The CDR3, as DNA: TGTGCCAGCAGCTCTACCCCTGGTGAGACCCAGTACTTC. It encodes CASSSTPGETQYF.

The genes are TRBV7-9 and TRBJ2-3; tentatively, D is TRBD1 (5 bases). Germline lookup yields CDR1 SEHNR and CDR2 FQNEAQ (reference sequence). V was pared by 3 bases and J by 2 bases, with 12 bases between. The CDR3 totals 15 residues. The CDR3 DNA is TGTGCCAGCAGCTTCGACAGTTTCTACACAGATACGCAGTATTTT. Amino acid sequence: CASSFDSFYTDTQYF. The full variable domain, completed using reference TRBV7-9 and TRBJ2-3, is DTGVSQNPRHKITKRGQNVTFRCDPISEHNRLYWYRQTLGQGPEFLTYFQNEAQLEKSRLLSDRFSAERPKGSFSTLEIQRTEQGDSAMYLCASSFDSFYTDTQYFGPGTRLTVL.

The CDR3, as DNA: TGTGCCAGCAGAGGTAGCGGGAAAGAGACCCAGTACTTC. It encodes CASRGSGKETQYF. This chain joins TRBV2 and TRBJ2-5; 8 nucleotides agree with TRBD2. With V trimmed by 6 bases and J by 3 bases, 3 bases remained unmatched. CDR1 and CDR2 (germline): SNHLY, FYNNEI. CDR3 length: 13 amino acids. Full variable domain (remainder filled in from reference TRBV2 and TRBJ2-5): EPEVTQTPSHQVTQMGQEVILRCVPISNHLYFYWYRQILGQKVEFLVSFYNNEISEKSEIFDDQFSVERPDGSNFTLKIRSTKLEDSAMYFCASRGSGKETQYFGPGTRLLVL.

The rearrangement links TRBV19 to TRBJ2-1; 8 bases match TRBD1. V lost 7 bases, J lost 6 bases, and 11 bases stayed unmatched. Germline lookup yields CDR1 LNHDA and CDR2 SQIVND (reference sequence). The CDR3 runs 15 residues. CDR3 amino acids: CASTTGTGVGNEQFF. CDR3 nucleotide sequence: TGTGCCAGTACCACCGGGACAGGAGTCGGCAATGAGCAGTTCTTC.

V gene TRBV28 combines with J gene TRBJ1-2; D is unresolved. Germline V lookup: CDR1 MDHEN, CDR2 SYDVKM. The CDR3 length is 14 residues. The germline V and J ends were trimmed by 5 bases and 5 bases, with 15 bases remaining between them. In DNA form, the CDR3 reads TGTGCCAGCAGTAACGGGAATCGGGTGTATGGCTACACCTTC. Translating gives CASSNGNRVYGYTF.

This clone has only one observation. The chain joins TRBV7-8 to TRBJ2-6; 8 bases agree with TRBD1. The CDR3 covers 17 residues. V lost 1 base and J lost 2; bases outside the gene matches: 4. Germline V gene sequence: CDR1 SGHVS, CDR2 FQNEAQ. CDR3 in DNA: TGTGCCAGCAGCTTAGTAACAGGGGGTGCTGGGGCCAACGTCCTGACTTTC. It encodes CASSLVTGGAGANVLTF.

V is TRBV9 and J is TRBJ2-1, with D tentatively TRBD1 (6 bases). This CDR3 has 12 amino acids. Per germline, CDR1 SGDLS and CDR2 YYNGEE. The V and J ends lost 8 bases and 3 bases respectively, with 9 bases between them. This CDR3 reads CASTGNYNEQFF. The CDR3 DNA reads as TGTGCCAGTACAGGGAACTACAATGAGCAGTTCTTC.

This clone has just one count. V and J are TRBV19 and TRBJ2-2; 7 nucleotides agree with TRBD1. Trimming took 6 bases from V and 1 from J; bases not matched to a gene: 11. The CDR3 length is 17 residues. Germline assignment: CDR1 LNHDA and CDR2 SQIVND (reference sequence). The CDR3, as DNA: TGTGCCAGTAGCAGTGGGAGTTGGACAGGGAACACCGGGGAGCTGTTTTTT. Amino acids: CASSSGSWTGNTGELFF. Looking up the rest from reference TRBV19 and TRBJ2-2 gives the full variable domain: DGGITQSPKYLFRKEGQNVTLSCEQNLNHDAMYWYRQDPGQGLRLIYYSQIVNDFQKGDIAEGYSVSREKKESFPLTVTSAQKNPTAFYLCASSSGSWTGNTGELFFGEGSRLTVL.

The chain links TRBV5-1 to TRBJ2-2; the D gene is possibly TRBD1 (6 bases). Germline assignment: CDR1 SGHRS and CDR2 YFSETQ. The CDR3 is 16 residues long. Trimming pared 3 bases from V and 0 bases from J, leaving 12 bases between. CDR3 DNA: TGCGCCAGCAGCTGGGCCGGGACATCGAACACCGGGGAGCTGTTTTTT. Translation gives CASSWAGTSNTGELFF.

This sequence joins TRBV7-2 and TRBJ2-3; D is perhaps TRBD1 (6 bases). Trimming left V 0 bases short and J 2 bases short, with 9 bases between. CDR3 size: 15 residues. Germline values: CDR1 SGHTA, CDR2 FQGNSA. This CDR3 reads CASSLAQGFTDTQYF. In DNA form, the CDR3 reads TGTGCCAGCAGCTTAGCCCAGGGGTTCACAGATACGCAGTATTTT.

The chain has TRBV7-8 and TRBJ1-1; D unresolved. The CDR3 covers 13 residues. Germline CDR1 reads SGHVS; CDR2 reads FQNEAQ. The V end lost 8 bases, the J end lost 3 bases, and 13 bases lay between the germline ends. The CDR3 DNA reads as TGTGCCAGCGGCCCCCGGGTTGACACTGAAGCTTTCTTT. Residues: CASGPRVDTEAFF.

The J gene is TRBJ1-1, the V gene TRBV4-2, with no clear D. This CDR3 spans 15 amino acids. Germline CDR1 reads LGHNA; CDR2 reads YNFKEQ. The V gene lost 1 base and the J gene lost 1 base, with 10 bases spanning the gap. The CDR3 nucleotides are TGTGCCAGCAGCCAAGGTTCGGGCGAGAACACTGAAGCTTTCTTT. This encodes CASSQGSGENTEAFF.

This clone was seen only once. The rearrangement joins TRBV4-2 to TRBJ1-3, with 10 bases matching TRBD1. This CDR3 has 18 residues. V shed 5 bases and J 2 bases; nucleotides not matched to a gene: 12. The germline CDR1 and CDR2 sequences are LGHNA and YNFKEQ. CDR3 in DNA: TGTGCCAGCAGCTTTCCGGGACAGGGGCATACTACTGGAAACACCATATATTTT. Translated: CASSFPGQGHTTGNTIYF.

The CDR3 here is CASSQGRETQYF. Here the CDR3 DNA reads TGTGCCAGCAGCCAAGGGCGAGAGACCCAGTACTTC. This sequence joins TRBV14 and TRBJ2-5; D is unresolved. V was trimmed by 1 base and J by 4 bases, leaving 4 bases between them. Germline V gene lookup returns CDR1 SGHDN and CDR2 FVKESK. CDR3 length: 12 residues.

The rearrangement uses TRBV7-8 and TRBJ2-7; 7 bases align to TRBD2. After removal of 3 bases from V and 1 base from J, the junction contained 3 bases not matched to a gene. Per germline, CDR1 SGHVS and CDR2 FQNEAQ. This CDR3 comprises 14 residues. CDR3 DNA: TGTGCCAGCAGCTTCCGGGAGGAGTCCTACGAGCAGTACTTC. Protein product: CASSFREESYEQYF.

The DNA of the CDR3 is TGTGCCAGCACCCAAGCCCATGGGACTAGCACCGGGGAGCTGTTTTTT. Amino acid sequence: CASTQAHGTSTGELFF. The rearrangement uses TRBV11-2 and TRBJ2-2, with 8 bases matching TRBD2. Germline V CDR1 and CDR2: SGHAT, FQNNGV. This CDR3 has 16 amino acids. V was pared by 7 bases and J by 4 bases, with 11 bases of the junction left unmatched.

The chain is built from TRBV6-1 and TRBJ2-1; D is undetermined. CDR1 is MNHNS and CDR2 is SASEGT in the germline V gene. The CDR3 totals 12 residues. The V end lost 8 bases, the J end lost 7 bases, and 12 bases lay between the germline ends. The chain's CDR3 is CASQRVGNEQFF. The CDR3 DNA follows: TGTGCCAGCCAAAGAGTAGGAAATGAGCAGTTCTTC.

The rearrangement uses TRBV28 and TRBJ1-1; no firm D call. The CDR3 spans 11 residues. The V gene's germline CDR1 is MDHEN and CDR2 SYDVKM. V shed 10 bases and J shed 5 bases, with 11 bases lying between them. This chain's CDR3 is CAIEGSTEAFF. The CDR3 nucleotides are TGTGCCATTGAAGGGTCGACTGAAGCTTTCTTT.

The chain combines TRBV4-2 with TRBJ1-3; D ambiguous. The CDR3 extends over 14 amino acids. Between the trimmed V and J ends, which lost 1 base and 6 bases, there was a span of 10 bases. The germline gives CDR1 LGHNA, CDR2 YNFKEQ. The CDR3 DNA sequence: TGTGCCAGCAGCCAAGCACAGACTCTAAACACCATATATTTT. Its translation: CASSQAQTLNTIYF.

This sequence joins TRBV14 and TRBJ1-1; D perhaps matches TRBD1 (5 bases). With 5 bases removed from V and 6 bases from J, the gap between germline ends came to 16 bases. This CDR3 has 14 residues. CDR1 is SGHDN, CDR2 FVKESK, per germline. In nucleotides, the CDR3 is TGTGCCAGCAGCTCCCACGGACACGCCGCTGAAGCTTTCTTT. Residues: CASSSHGHAAEAFF.

The chain links TRBV2 to TRBJ1-4; TRBD1 might be the D (6 bases). V was clipped by 6 bases and J by 4 bases, with 12 bases between them. Germline V lookup: CDR1 SNHLY, CDR2 FYNNEI. CDR3 size: 14 residues. CDR3 sequence: CASRAGHSNEKLFF. DNA for the CDR3: TGTGCCAGCAGGGCGGGACACAGTAATGAAAAACTGTTTTTT.

V and J are TRBV10-3 and TRBJ1-1, with D maybe TRBD1 (5 bases). The V end was cut by 9 bases, the J end by 1 base, with 18 bases between. The CDR3 runs 15 residues. Germline CDR1 ENHRY, CDR2 SYGVKD. CDR3 in amino acids: CAIGTGTVGNTEAFF. As DNA, the CDR3 is TGTGCCATAGGGACGGGAACGGTCGGGAACACTGAAGCTTTCTTT.

The rearrangement joins TRBV11-3 to TRBJ2-5; D unresolved. The CDR3 is 14 residues long. With 5 bases removed from V and 0 bases from J, the gap between germline ends came to 10 bases. Germline V gene lookup returns CDR1 SGHNT and CDR2 YENEEA. CDR3 loop: CASSQDGYQETQYF. CDR3 coding DNA: TGTGCCAGCAGCCAAGACGGGTACCAAGAGACCCAGTACTTC.

J is TRBJ1-3 and V is TRBV2; TRBD1 is a possible D gene (6 bases). The CDR3 covers 16 residues. Germline lookup yields CDR1 SNHLY and CDR2 FYNNEI. V lost 6 bases and J lost 3, with 18 bases in between. The CDR3 nucleotides read TGTGCCAGCAGCTTAAGACAGGTTTCTCGTGGAAACACCATATATTTT. Translated: CASSLRQVSRGNTIYF. The full variable domain, completed using reference TRBV2 and TRBJ1-3, is EPEVTQTPSHQVTQMGQEVILRCVPISNHLYFYWYRQILGQKVEFLVSFYNNEISEKSEIFDDQFSVERPDGSNFTLKIRSTKLEDSAMYFCASSLRQVSRGNTIYFGEGSWLTVV.

This clone occurred once. The V gene is TRBV30, the J gene TRBJ2-6; D not resolved. V lost 4 bases to trimming and J lost 0 bases, with 7 bases between them. The germline CDR1 and CDR2 sequences are GTSNPN and SVGIG (reference sequence). The CDR3 runs to 14 residues. CDR3 amino acids: CAWKGSSGANVLTF. Here the CDR3 DNA reads TGTGCCTGGAAGGGCAGCTCTGGGGCCAACGTCCTGACTTTC.